This T cell receptor beta chain was sequenced in a study of blood T cell repertoires in COVID-19. Looking at the study overall: Donors in the United States, Italy and Spain gave samples during acute or convalescent COVID-19.

The germline V gene has CDR1 SGHTA and CDR2 FQGTGA. Trimming left V 4 bases short and J 4 bases short, with 13 bases between. The CDR3 runs to 14 residues. How the authors handled the data: Scientists estimated how many nucleated cells there were by amplifying reference gene primers. Profiled with immunoSEQ multiplex PCR; TCRdb holds only in-frame clones, not every one. V and J calls and clone size are as listed in that table; D and trimming were resolved from the DNA. The data contain roughly 410,000 clones, about 91% of them singletons. Seattle patient enrollment occurred during active infection, with longitudinal follow-up thereafter.

The rearrangement joins TRBV7-3 to TRBJ2-5; maybe TRBD1 (6 bases). The sample taken for sequencing was peripheral blood. This TCR was sampled from a middle-aged woman with COVID-19, enrolled during active disease. For the CDR3, the DNA is TGTGCCAGCAGCTCTACAGGGAGTCGAGAGACCCAGTACTTC. The encoded protein is CASSSTGSRETQYF.